The clone carrying this T cell receptor (beta chain) was detected only a few times. Antigen specificity is unknown. Primers included in the PCR were 60 Vbeta and 13 Jbeta primers. The table came from immunoSEQ multiplex PCR; TCRdb's copy has only in-frame clones and leaves some out. Of approximately 150,000 clones listed, 64% are singletons. These data belong to a study of cytomegalovirus exposure and HLA in healthy donors. The study, taken as a whole, reports: The study designated some 180 TCR beta chains cytomegalovirus-associated. Relative to equally common others, HLA-associated TCR beta chains showed greater clonal expansion in a later analysis. In an earlier analysis, about 87% or about 30%: the productive usage of most TCR beta V segments.

The CDR3 runs to 14 residues. Germline loops: CDR1 WSHSY, CDR2 SAAADI. V shed 10 bases, J shed 7 bases, and the junction held 11 bases outside the gene matches. Sample: PBMCs. This sequence was found in a woman in her thirties in good health and CMV-seropositive. This chain connects TRBV10-2 to TRBJ2-2, with 8 bases aligning to TRBD1. The CDR3 sequence is CAIESQGDVGELFF. Written as DNA, the CDR3 is TGCGCCATCGAGTCACAGGGGGACGTCGGGGAGCTGTTTTTT.